Listed below are T cell receptor beta chains from one sample, sequenced in a study of blood T cell repertoires in COVID-19. This table comes from immunoSEQ multiplex PCR, and its TCRdb copy is limited to in-frame clones, with some not included. The table has 160,000 or so clones, approximately 91% seen once. Sequences were obtained from peripheral blood. Receptors were obtained from a young man with acute or convalescent COVID-19. CDR3s include the opening cysteine and the closing phenylalanine or tryptophan. The order of the fields is V gene, J gene, CDR3 protein.

v_call: TRBV11-2
j_call: TRBJ2-1
cdr3_aa: CASSLYSGQRYNEQFF

v_call: TRBV5-1
j_call: TRBJ1-1
cdr3_aa: CASSPMMLTGATEAFF

v_call: TRBV29-1
j_call: TRBJ1-1
cdr3_aa: CSVDERGTFEAFF

v_call: TRBV6-5
j_call: TRBJ2-1
cdr3_aa: CASRWGQYNEQFF

v_call: TRBV19
j_call: TRBJ1-2
cdr3_aa: CASIRTGGPYGYTF

v_call: TRBV27
j_call: TRBJ1-6
cdr3_aa: CASSSLGPGTYNSPLHF

v_call: TRBV9
j_call: TRBJ2-2
cdr3_aa: CASSISGRVAGELFF

v_call: TRBV3-1/TRBV3-2
j_call: TRBJ2-7
cdr3_aa: CASSPVVGTYEQYF

v_call: TRBV7-9
j_call: TRBJ1-2
cdr3_aa: CASSLNLHGQGYGYTF

v_call: TRBV27
j_call: TRBJ1-1
cdr3_aa: CASSLSKTMNTEAFF

v_call: TRBV5-4
j_call: TRBJ2-3
cdr3_aa: CASSYRTSGSTDTQYF

v_call: TRBV6-5
j_call: TRBJ1-1
cdr3_aa: CASSRDREAFF

v_call: TRBV6-5
j_call: TRBJ2-2
cdr3_aa: CASSYGTGAGGELFF

v_call: TRBV5-6
j_call: TRBJ2-5
cdr3_aa: CASSLDTNQETQYF

v_call: TRBV19
j_call: TRBJ2-7
cdr3_aa: CASTRKRLAGAYEQYF

v_call: TRBV12-3/TRBV12-4
j_call: TRBJ1-3
cdr3_aa: CASRLAELRTIYF

v_call: TRBV12-3/TRBV12-4
j_call: TRBJ1-2
cdr3_aa: CASSDRSSYGYTF

v_call: TRBV6-5
j_call: TRBJ1-1
cdr3_aa: CASSYGGQGNTEAFF